This T cell receptor (beta chain) was captured in a study of cytomegalovirus exposure and HLA in healthy donors. Study in general: The study's early data release held around 85 million unique TCRs from HLA-typed donors.

In germline, CDR1 is SQVTM, CDR2 ANQGSEA. The CDR3 length is 14 residues. The V gene end was trimmed by 2 bases and the J gene end by 2 bases; junction bases not matched to a gene: 4. General observations from the study: TCR beta chains numbering more than 150 were designated cytomegalovirus-associated. Beyond CMV serostatus, there was no information to go on about immune exposure.

PCR used 60 Vbeta primers and 13 Jbeta primers. Method: immunoSEQ multiplex PCR; TCRdb's copy keeps in-frame clones and lacks some. Of 95,000 to 150,000 clones in the sample, under 90% were seen once. On this clone itself: Its antigen is as yet unknown.

What was sequenced was PBMCs. The chain combines TRBV29-1 with TRBJ2-7; 9 nucleotides agree with TRBD1. This receptor was identified in a female donor in good health and CMV-seropositive. Here the CDR3 reads CSVERGQGPYEQYF. The CDR3 bases are TGCAGCGTTGAAAGGGGACAGGGACCCTACGAGCAGTACTTC.